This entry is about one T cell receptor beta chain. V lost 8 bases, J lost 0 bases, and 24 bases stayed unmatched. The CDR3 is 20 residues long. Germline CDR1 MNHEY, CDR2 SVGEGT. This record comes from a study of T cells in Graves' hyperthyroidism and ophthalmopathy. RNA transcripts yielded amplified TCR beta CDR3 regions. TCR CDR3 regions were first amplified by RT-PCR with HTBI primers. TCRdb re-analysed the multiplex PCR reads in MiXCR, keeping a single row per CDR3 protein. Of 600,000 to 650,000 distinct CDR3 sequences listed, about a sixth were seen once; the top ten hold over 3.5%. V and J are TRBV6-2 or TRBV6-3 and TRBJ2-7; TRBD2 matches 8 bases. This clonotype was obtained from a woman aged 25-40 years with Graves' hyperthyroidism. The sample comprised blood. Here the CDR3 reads CASSGALTGLREGYSYEQYF. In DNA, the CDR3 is TGTGCCAGCTCAGGAGCTTTAACAGGACTCCGGGAGGGCTACTCCTACGAGCAGTACTTC.